Described below is a single TCR beta chain sequence and its context. Its antigen is unidentified. TCRdb reprocessed the 5' RACE reads with MiXCR, giving one entry per CDR3 protein. The table lists approximately 340,000 distinct CDR3 sequences, around 15% of them singletons, with 0.9% to 1.2% in the top ten. This entry comes from a study of CD8 T cells in ankylosing spondylitis. Broader study findings: Reports say disease-linked clones showed up significantly more in matched ankylosing spondylitis synovial fluid. Previously reported in reactive arthritis synovial fluid and blood were some of the motif variants.

This CDR3 comprises 14 residues. In germline, CDR1 is SGHAT, CDR2 FQNNGV. V was trimmed by 6 bases and J by 0 bases, leaving 12 bases between them. The clonotype comes from a male donor with ankylosing spondylitis or in good health (not recorded which). The chain recombines TRBV11-2 with TRBJ2-7; D not resolved. The specimen was blood, either unsorted or a sorted T cell fraction (not recorded which). DNA of the CDR3: TGTGCCAGCAGTGCGGCAGGAATCTCCTACGAGCAGTACTTC. Encoded protein: CASSAAGISYEQYF.